These 6 T cell receptor beta chains were all obtained from the same sample, sequenced in a study of T-cell reconstitution after alpha-beta-depleted transplantation in children. Researchers prepared the TCRbeta library using unique molecular identifiers, the study reports. One entry per CDR3 protein, called by TCRdb with MiXCR from the PCR reads. The sample holds about 400,000 distinct CDR3 sequences, about 20% seen once. The starting material was PBMCs from the stem cell graft donor, obtained from the stem cell graft. The receptors shown here come from a human donor who donated a stem cell graft to a child with acute myeloid leukemia.

This clonotype has just a few counts. V gene TRBV29-1 combines with J gene TRBJ1-1; the match to TRBD1 covers 10 bases. V gave up 6 bases and J gave up 4 bases; unmatched junction bases: 8. The CDR3 is 14 residues long. From germline, CDR1 is SQVTM and CDR2 ANQGSEA. The CDR3 loop is CSVATGGFGTEAFF. CDR3 DNA: TGCAGCGTCGCGACAGGGGGCTTTGGCACTGAAGCTTTCTTT.

This clonotype was seen ten or more times. The rearrangement uses TRBV20-1 and TRBJ2-7; no clear D. The germline V gene encodes CDR1 DFQATT and CDR2 SNEGSKA (reference sequence). Trimming stripped 3 bases from V and 5 bases from J, with 8 bases between. The CDR3 covers 11 residues. For the CDR3, the DNA is TGCAGTGCTAGTACGGACCACGAGCAGTACTTC. Its protein is CSASTDHEQYF.

This clonotype was recorded a few times. The chain links TRBV15 to TRBJ2-1; 11 bases agree with TRBD2. From germline, CDR1 is LNHNV and CDR2 YYDKDF (reference sequence). The CDR3 runs to 16 residues. Germline trimming cut 2 bases from V and 7 bases from J; bases unmatched to any gene: 7. The CDR3 loop reads CATSRISGRGGNEQFF. The CDR3 DNA is TGTGCCACCAGCAGAATTAGCGGGAGGGGGGGGAATGAGCAGTTCTTC.

This clonotype was seen a handful of times. V usage is TRBV4-3 and J usage is TRBJ2-2; the D is unclear. The germline V gene encodes CDR1 LGHNA and CDR2 YSLEER. V lost 4 bases and J lost 2, with 11 bases in between. The CDR3 extends over 15 amino acids. The CDR3 reads CASSLDSLNTGELFF. As DNA, the CDR3 is TGCGCCAGCAGCCTTGACTCACTAAACACCGGGGAGCTGTTTTTT.

This clonotype was observed a handful of times. The chain uses TRBV7-2 and TRBJ2-1; 8 bases line up with TRBD2. This CDR3 is built from 17 residues. J was trimmed by 3 bases and V by 5 bases; bases with no gene match: 12. The V gene's germline CDR1 is SGHTA and CDR2 FQGNSA. The CDR3 loop is CASSLTSSRGGYNEQFF. CDR3 coding DNA: TGTGCCAGCAGCCTCACCTCCTCTCGGGGGGGCTACAATGAGCAGTTCTTC.

This clonotype has a single count. V and J are TRBV24-1 and TRBJ2-2, with TRBD2 identical over 12 bases. The ends lost 4 bases at V and 6 bases at J; junction bases unmatched: 5. Germline V gives CDR1 KGHDR, CDR2 SFDVKD. This CDR3 is built from 16 residues. The CDR3 DNA sequence: TGTGCCACCAGTGAAGGACTAGCGGGACGGTCCGGGGAGCTGTTTTTT. Translating it yields CATSEGLAGRSGELFF.